This paragraph covers one T cell receptor beta chain sequence. Healthy Caucasian individuals from Russia aged roughly 6 to 95 served as donors. These data originate in a study of blood T cells in healthy people across ages. A J-beta primer mix and a sample-barcoded 5' primer were used in a second PCR of about 7 to 12 cycles. TCRdb processed the 5' RACE reads anew with MiXCR; each CDR3 protein has one entry. Among hundreds of thousands of distinct CDR3 sequences listed, about 47% were seen once. The CDR3 loop spans 11 amino acids. After removal of 5 bases from V and 11 bases from J, the junction contained 3 bases not matched to a gene. Germline lookup yields CDR1 DFQATT and CDR2 SNEGSKA (reference sequence).

This sequence joins TRBV20-1 and TRBJ2-5; 12 bases are a match to TRBD2. The source is a man older than 75 in good health. The sequencing sample was made of blood. The CDR3 loop is CSALAGGVQYF. The CDR3 DNA is TGCAGTGCTCTAGCGGGAGGGGTGCAGTACTTC.